This TCR beta chain was observed in a study of graft-versus-host responses after intestinal transplantation. General observations from the study: Levels of circulating GvH clones at their peak were associated with early post-transplant HvG declines.

This table comes from immunoSEQ multiplex PCR, and its TCRdb copy is limited to in-frame clones, with some not included. The sample lists tens of thousands of clones, less than 95% occurring once. As concerns this clone: The antigen is not known.

V was cut by 3 bases and J by 0 bases, with 25 bases left in between. The CDR3 consists of 20 residues. Germline assignment: CDR1 SGDLS and CDR2 YYNGEE. V usage is TRBV9 and J usage is TRBJ1-3, with D perhaps TRBD1 (6 bases). The sequences come from PBMCs, collected 662 days after intestinal transplant. The source is a human patient who received an intestinal transplant, so some T cells may come from the graft donor. CDR3 sequence reads: CASSEIAGAAAPFSGNTIYF. In DNA, the CDR3 is TGTGCCAGCAGCGAAATAGCAGGGGCAGCGGCTCCCTTCTCTGGAAACACCATATATTTT.